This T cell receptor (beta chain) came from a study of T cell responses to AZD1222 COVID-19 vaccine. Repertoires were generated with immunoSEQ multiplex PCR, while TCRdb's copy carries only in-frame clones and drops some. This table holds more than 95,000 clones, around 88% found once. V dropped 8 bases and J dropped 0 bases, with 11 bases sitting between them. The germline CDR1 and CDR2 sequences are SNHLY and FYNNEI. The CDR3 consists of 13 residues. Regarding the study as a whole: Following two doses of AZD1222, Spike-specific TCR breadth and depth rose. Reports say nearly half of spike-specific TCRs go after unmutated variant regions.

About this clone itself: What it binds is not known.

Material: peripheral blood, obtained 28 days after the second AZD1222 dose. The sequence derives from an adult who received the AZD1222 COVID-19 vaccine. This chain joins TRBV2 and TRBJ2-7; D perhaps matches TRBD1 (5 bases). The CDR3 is CASSGAASYEQYF. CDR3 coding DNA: TGTGCCAGCTCTGGGGCGGCCTCCTACGAGCAGTACTTC.